This entry concerns a single T cell receptor beta chain. Libraries were prepared by immunoSEQ multiplex PCR; TCRdb keeps only in-frame clonotypes and omits some of them. The sample shows more than 25,000 clones, 70% to 85% of them seen only once. This sample stems from a study of PD-1 blockade in classical Hodgkin lymphoma. Brentuximab vedotin exposure varied, and every patient relapsed after autologous stem cell transplantation. The TCR comes from a human donor with classical Hodgkin lymphoma. The sample here was peripheral blood mononuclear cells (PBMCs), taken before the second cycle of nivolumab.

The CDR3 bases are TGTGCCAGCAGCCAAGATCTCTCGGAGACCCAGTACTTC. Its translation: CASSQDLSETQYF. The V and J genes are TRBV4-2 and TRBJ2-5; no firm D call. CDR1 LGHNA and CDR2 YNFKEQ come from the germline V gene. The CDR3 runs to 13 residues. V was trimmed by 0 bases and J by 5 bases, leaving 7 bases between them.